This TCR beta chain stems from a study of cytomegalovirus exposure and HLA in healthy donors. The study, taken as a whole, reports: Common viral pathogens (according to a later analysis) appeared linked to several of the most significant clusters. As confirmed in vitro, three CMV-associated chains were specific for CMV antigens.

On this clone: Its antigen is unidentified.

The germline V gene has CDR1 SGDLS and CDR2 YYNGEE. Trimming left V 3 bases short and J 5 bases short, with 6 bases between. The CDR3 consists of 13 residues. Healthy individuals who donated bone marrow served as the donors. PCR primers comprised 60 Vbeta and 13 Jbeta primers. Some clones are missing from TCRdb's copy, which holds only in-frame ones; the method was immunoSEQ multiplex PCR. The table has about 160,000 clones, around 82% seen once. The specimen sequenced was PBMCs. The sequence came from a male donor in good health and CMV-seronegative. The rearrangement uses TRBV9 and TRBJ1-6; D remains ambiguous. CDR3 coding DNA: TGTGCCAGCAGCGCACAGAATAATTCACCCCTCCACTTT. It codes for CASSAQNNSPLHF.